The sequence of this T cell receptor (beta chain) was determined in a study of shared clonotypes between healthy human individuals. Germline CDR1 SGHDN, CDR2 FVKESK. This CDR3 has 21 amino acids. Unmatched junction bases numbered 18, after V lost 0 bases and J lost 3 bases. Study conclusions and caveats: Some clonotypes were shared by all four sorted-subset donors, while others were not shared. The non-shared ones had lower generation probabilities than the shared ones. Four donors showed sharing of 4.5% to 5% of naive CD4 clonotypes.

Comment on this clone: Its specificity is unknown.

Profiling relied on immunoSEQ multiplex PCR, and the TCRdb table lists in-frame clones only, not all of them. This sample has about 1.1 million clones, with 70% to 80% found just once. Specimen: memory CD4+ T cells from PBMCs. Documented subset: CD45RA-negative fraction. The origin of this receptor is a man aged 18 to 30 in good health. Some clones in this sample may be carry-over from other donors' samples. V and J are TRBV14 and TRBJ2-4, with 9 nucleotides matching TRBD2. CDR3 nucleotides: TGTGCCAGCAGCCAAGAGGCTGGGACAGTCCGCGGGAGGGCCCGCAAAAACATTCAGTACTTC. It codes for CASSQEAGTVRGRARKNIQYF.